The 27 T cell receptor beta chains presented below share a single source sample, sequenced in a study of cytomegalovirus exposure and HLA in healthy donors. The study ran its PCR with 60 Vbeta and 13 Jbeta primers. The repertoire was sequenced with immunoSEQ multiplex PCR; TCRdb's copy has only in-frame clones and lacks some. The repertoire holds around 91,000 clones, with 78% as singletons. The sample taken for sequencing was PBMCs. The receptor set was obtained from a woman in her 40s in good health and CMV-seropositive.

This chain joins TRBV19 and TRBJ1-2; D unresolved. The germline V gene encodes CDR1 LNHDA and CDR2 SQIVND (reference sequence). The V end was cut by 3 bases, the J end by 6 bases, with 14 bases between. The CDR3 loop spans 14 amino acids. CDR3: CASSMRTPMDGYTF. CDR3 bases: TGTGCCAGTAGTATGAGGACTCCGATGGATGGCTACACCTTC.

V is TRBV5-1 and J is TRBJ2-5; 10 bases fit TRBD1. The length of the CDR3 is 16 residues. V shed 2 bases and J 1 base; nucleotides not matched to a gene: 5. CDR1 and CDR2 (germline): SGHRS, YFSETQ. For the CDR3, the DNA is TGCGCCAGCAGCTTAGGACAGGGGGTGGTCCAAGAGACCCAGTACTTC. It is translated as CASSLGQGVVQETQYF.

V usage is TRBV5-1 and J usage is TRBJ2-1, with TRBD1 matching 8 bases. The CDR3 contains 16 residues. Trimming took 0 bases from V and 5 from J; bases not matched to a gene: 7. Germline CDR1 SGHRS, CDR2 YFSETQ. The CDR3 DNA reads as TGCGCCAGCAGCTTGGAGGCACCAGGGGGCAACAATGAGCAGTTCTTC. The encoded protein is CASSLEAPGGNNEQFF.

The V and J genes are TRBV13 and TRBJ2-3; a weak D match, TRBD2 (6 bases). Germline V gives CDR1 PRHDT, CDR2 FYEKMQ (reference sequence). The V and J ends lost 5 bases and 3 bases respectively, with 9 bases between them. CDR3 size: 13 residues. Here the CDR3 DNA reads TGTGCCAGCAGCCCGCTAGCGACAGATACGCAGTATTTT. Amino acid sequence: CASSPLATDTQYF.

The chain carries TRBV30 and TRBJ1-2, with TRBD1 matching over 10 bases. CDR3 size: 12 residues. V dropped 7 bases and J dropped 3; count of bases not matched to a gene: 2. The germline V gene has CDR1 GTSNPN and CDR2 SVGIG (reference sequence). CDR3 protein: CASGQGDYGYTF. CDR3 bases: TGTGCCTCCGGACAGGGGGACTATGGCTACACCTTC.

This rearrangement joins TRBV5-6 to TRBJ1-2, with 7 nucleotides matching TRBD1. Trimming cost V 1 base and J 4 bases; bases outside gene matches: 7. The CDR3 runs 15 residues. CDR1 and CDR2 from the germline V gene are SGHDT and YYEEEE. The CDR3 sequence: CASSLSDRVSYGYTF. The DNA of the CDR3 is TGTGCCAGCAGCTTGTCCGACAGGGTATCCTATGGCTACACCTTC. Together with reference TRBV5-6 and TRBJ1-2, the CDR3 gives the full variable domain: DAGVTQSPTHLIKTRGQQVTLRCSPKSGHDTVSWYQQALGQGPQFIFQYYEEEERQRGNFPDRFSGHQFPNYSSELNVNALLLGDSALYLCASSLSDRVSYGYTFGSGTRLTVV.

CDR3 residues: CASTDPNSGRYNEQFF. CDR3 DNA: TGTGCCAGTACCGACCCCAATAGCGGGAGGTACAATGAGCAGTTCTTC. V gene TRBV19 combines with J gene TRBJ2-1; 10 bases agree with TRBD2. The CDR3 contains 16 residues. Germline loops: CDR1 LNHDA, CDR2 SQIVND (reference sequence). J lost 4 bases, V lost 7 bases, and 10 bases had no gene match.

J is TRBJ1-1 and V is TRBV6-1; the match to TRBD1 covers 8 bases. Germline loops: CDR1 MNHNS, CDR2 SASEGT. V lost 7 bases to trimming and J lost 4 bases; unmatched junction nucleotides: 8. CDR3 length: 14 amino acids. The chain's CDR3 is CASIRTGRATEAFF. As DNA, the CDR3 is TGTGCCAGCATACGGACAGGGAGGGCCACTGAAGCTTTCTTT.

The genes are TRBV4-3 and TRBJ2-1; 11 bases line up with TRBD2. Germline assignment: CDR1 LGHNA and CDR2 YSLEER. Trimming at V came to 3 bases and at J to 7 bases, leaving 14 bases not matched to a gene. This CDR3 contains 18 residues. Here the CDR3 reads CASSQDSSGRAGGNEQFF. CDR3 DNA: TGCGCCAGCAGCCAGGACAGTAGCGGGAGGGCAGGGGGGAATGAGCAGTTCTTC.

The genes are TRBV19 and TRBJ1-3; a possible D gene is TRBD1 (6 bases). Germline assignment: CDR1 LNHDA and CDR2 SQIVND (reference sequence). The CDR3 is 14 amino acids. Trimming left V 7 bases short and J 0 bases short, with 10 bases between. The CDR3 spells CASTWTVSGNTIYF. CDR3 bases: TGTGCCAGTACCTGGACAGTCTCTGGAAACACCATATATTTT.

The CDR3 DNA sequence: TGTGCCAGCAGTCCCCCACCAGGGTCCTACGAGCAGTACTTC. Its protein product is CASSPPPGSYEQYF. The chain joins TRBV28 to TRBJ2-7, with a possible D match to TRBD1 (5 bases). Germline values: CDR1 MDHEN, CDR2 SYDVKM. CDR3 length equals 14 residues. The V end was cut by 5 bases, the J end by 1 base, with 12 bases between.

The rearrangement uses TRBV7-2 and TRBJ2-3; D unclear. Per germline, CDR1 SGHTA and CDR2 FQGNSA. The CDR3 is made up of 12 amino acids. V lost 8 bases and J 7 bases, leaving 13 bases between the germline ends. The CDR3 DNA is TGTGCCAGCCATCGCGAGTCCTATACGCAGTATTTT. Encoded protein: CASHRESYTQYF. Variable domain in full (rest from reference TRBV7-2 and TRBJ2-3): GAGVSQSPSNKVTEKGKDVELRCDPISGHTALYWYRQSLGQGLEFLIYFQGNSAPDKSGLPSDRFSAERTGGSVSTLTIQRTQQEDSAVYLCASHRESYTQYFGPGTRLTVL.

This clone occurred many times. This chain uses TRBV19 with TRBJ2-4, with D maybe TRBD2 (5 bases). This CDR3 is 13 amino acids long. Germline values: CDR1 LNHDA, CDR2 SQIVND (reference sequence). V was clipped by 7 bases and J by 2 bases, with 9 bases between them. CDR3 in amino acids: CASIEGTKNIQYF. The DNA for the CDR3 is TGTGCCAGTATAGAGGGAACCAAAAACATTCAGTACTTC. The variable domain in full, completed from reference TRBV19 and TRBJ2-4, reads DGGITQSPKYLFRKEGQNVTLSCEQNLNHDAMYWYRQDPGQGLRLIYYSQIVNDFQKGDIAEGYSVSREKKESFPLTVTSAQKNPTAFYLCASIEGTKNIQYFGAGTRLSVL.

As DNA, the CDR3 is TGTGCCAGCAGCTTAGAAAGCTCCGAGCAGTACTTC. Its translation is CASSLESSEQYF. The V and J genes are TRBV7-9 and TRBJ2-7; D uncertain. The germline V gene encodes CDR1 SEHNR and CDR2 FQNEAQ (reference sequence). Trimming took off 1 base at V and 6 bases at J, with 7 bases between the two ends. The CDR3 runs 12 residues.

The chain employs TRBV6-5 and TRBJ2-5; 10 bases fit TRBD2. Germline V gene data show CDR1 as MNHEY and CDR2 as SVGAGI. Trimming removed 4 bases from V and 4 bases from J; junction bases left unmatched: 6. The CDR3 is 15 residues long. The CDR3 DNA sequence: TGTGCCAGCAGTTCTCCAGCGGGAGGGGGAGAGACCCAGTACTTC. This codes for CASSSPAGGGETQYF.

The chain is built from TRBV7-8 and TRBJ2-5; TRBD2 aligns across 7 bases. With the DNA end fitting TRBJ2-7 better, the J assignment may be wrong. The CDR3 is made up of 14 amino acids. CDR1 and CDR2 (germline): SGHVS, FQNEAQ. The CDR3 region is CASSRGSGTYEQYF. In DNA form, the CDR3 reads TGTGCCAGCAGCCGGGGGAGCGGGACCTACGAGCAGTACTTC.

This CDR3 is CASSLGQVNSYEQYF. For the CDR3, the DNA is TGTGCCAGCAGCCTGGGACAGGTAAACTCCTACGAGCAGTACTTC. The chain is built from TRBV5-5 and TRBJ2-7, with TRBD1 matching 8 bases. Trimming cost V 4 bases and J 0 bases; bases outside gene matches: 6. This CDR3 contains 15 residues. Looked up from germline, CDR1 is SGHKS and CDR2 is YYEKEE (reference sequence).

The CDR3: CASSLWASGRAHEQFF. In DNA, the CDR3 is TGTGCCAGCAGCTTATGGGCTAGCGGGAGGGCACATGAGCAGTTCTTC. The rearrangement joins TRBV11-2 to TRBJ2-1, with 12 bases that match TRBD2. The CDR3 has 16 residues. J gave up 8 bases and V 2 bases, and 7 bases lay outside the gene matches. CDR1 and CDR2 (germline): SGHAT, FQNNGV.

Only a few counts were recorded for this clone. This chain links TRBV6-6 with TRBJ2-5; D remains ambiguous. CDR3 length: 11 amino acids. Germline V gives CDR1 MNHNY, CDR2 SVGAGI (reference sequence). Trimming stripped 4 bases from V and 5 bases from J, with 5 bases between. The chain's CDR3 is CASSFGETQYF. The CDR3, as DNA: TGTGCCAGCAGTTTCGGGGAGACCCAGTACTTC.

The chain has TRBV19 and TRBJ2-1; tentatively, D is TRBD2 (6 bases). V was cut by 2 bases and J by 2 bases, with 10 bases left in between. Germline loops: CDR1 LNHDA, CDR2 SQIVND (reference sequence). The CDR3 sequence is 15 residues long. The CDR3 is CASSILAVTYNEQFF. CDR3 nucleotide sequence: TGTGCCAGTAGTATATTAGCGGTCACCTACAATGAGCAGTTCTTC.

This chain uses TRBV4-2 with TRBJ2-3; 11 bases match TRBD1. Germline V gene data show CDR1 as LGHNA and CDR2 as YNFKEQ. The CDR3 consists of 16 residues. The V gene end was trimmed by 6 bases and the J gene end by 4 bases; junction bases not matched to a gene: 9. The CDR3 here is CASSPTPGQGADTQYF. The CDR3 DNA sequence: TGTGCCAGCAGTCCCACTCCGGGACAGGGGGCAGATACGCAGTATTTT.

A few counts support this clone. The V call is TRBV27, the J call TRBJ2-1; 9 bases line up with TRBD1. The CDR3 totals 20 residues. Germline-derived CDR1 and CDR2 are MNHEY and SMNVEV (reference sequence). The V gene end was trimmed by 3 bases and the J gene end by 0 bases; junction bases not matched to a gene: 15. This chain's CDR3 is CASSLRGGTGPSSSYNEQFF. CDR3 in DNA: TGTGCCAGCAGTTTGAGGGGGGGGACAGGGCCGTCAAGCTCCTACAATGAGCAGTTCTTC.

This sequence joins TRBV7-2 and TRBJ1-5; no clear D gene. V lost 5 bases and J lost 0, with 5 bases in between. CDR3 length: 13 residues. Per the germline V gene, CDR1 is SGHTA and CDR2 is FQGNSA. The CDR3 DNA sequence: TGTGCCAGCAGCACTTATAGCAATCAGCCCCAGCATTTT. Translating it yields CASSTYSNQPQHF. Full variable domain (remainder filled in from reference TRBV7-2 and TRBJ1-5): GAGVSQSPSNKVTEKGKDVELRCDPISGHTALYWYRQSLGQGLEFLIYFQGNSAPDKSGLPSDRFSAERTGGSVSTLTIQRTQQEDSAVYLCASSTYSNQPQHFGDGTRLSIL.

This clone appeared a single time. The rearrangement uses TRBV19 and TRBJ1-2, with D unclear. In germline, CDR1 is LNHDA, CDR2 SQIVND (reference sequence). The ends were cut back, 3 bases at V and 4 bases at J, with 12 bases in the middle. The length of the CDR3 is 14 residues. The CDR3 is CASSIGTVPYGYTF. The CDR3 region has the DNA TGTGCCAGTAGTATTGGTACAGTCCCCTATGGCTACACCTTC.

The chain joins TRBV28 to TRBJ1-3, with D tentatively TRBD1 (5 bases). Between the trimmed V and J ends, which lost 4 bases and 0 bases, there was a span of 10 bases. CDR1 and CDR2 from the germline V gene are MDHEN and SYDVKM. The CDR3 runs 15 residues. In DNA, the CDR3 is TGTGCCAGCAGTTCGGGGGAAGACTCTGGAAACACCATATATTTT. It yields the protein CASSSGEDSGNTIYF.

The chain uses TRBV27 and TRBJ2-7, with D perhaps matching TRBD1 (7 bases). The V and J ends lost 8 bases and 0 bases respectively, with 11 bases between them. Per germline, CDR1 MNHEY and CDR2 SMNVEV (reference sequence). The CDR3 length is 13 residues. The DNA of the CDR3 is TGTGCCAGCCGGAGGGACAGCTCCTACGAGCAGTACTTC. It codes for CASRRDSSYEQYF.

To note about this clone: The junction departs from the called germline gene at one end, perhaps through a read error. The chain carries TRBV2 and TRBJ2-5; perhaps TRBD2 as D (5 bases). Germline lookup yields CDR1 SNHLY and CDR2 FYNNEI. This CDR3 has 13 amino acids. In DNA, the CDR3 is TGTGCCAGCAGTGAATTCTTTGGACTCCCCCACTACTTC. Translating it yields CASSEFFGLPHYF.